This is a list of T cell receptor beta chains from one sample in a study of cytomegalovirus exposure and HLA in healthy donors. Here immunoSEQ multiplex PCR was the method, and the copy in TCRdb shows in-frame clones only, minus some. Here the sample spans 90,000 to 120,000 clones, 60% to 85% being singletons. The sequenced sample was PBMCs. The receptors were sampled from a female donor in good health and CMV-seropositive. The CDR3 runs from the conserved cysteine through the conserved F or W. Each record gives: J gene, clone size, V gene, CDR3 length, D gene, CDR3 DNA, CDR3 protein. D genes are given only for firm matches. Clone size is not always given. Where it is, it says once, few, many or a class for expanded clones.

TRBJ1-3	-	TRBV30	14	-	TGTGCCTGTAAACAGGGAAACTCTGGAAACACCATATATTTT	CACKQGNSGNTIYF
TRBJ1-1	-	TRBV30	13	TRBD1	TGTGCCTGGTCGCGACAGGGTCGCTCTGAAGCTTTCTTT	CAWSRQGRSEAFF
TRBJ1-6	-	TRBV9	15	TRBD1	TGTGCCAGCAGCGTAGTGGGACAGGGGGATTCACCCCTCCACTTT	CASSVVGQGDSPLHF
TRBJ2-1	-	TRBV28	17	TRBD2	TGTGCCAGCAGATCCGGGACTAGCGGGAGGTCCTACAATGAGCAGTTCTTC	CASRSGTSGRSYNEQFF
TRBJ1-5	-	TRBV29-1	13	TRBD1	TGCAGCGTTGAAGAGCAGGGGGATCAGCCCCAGCATTTT	CSVEEQGDQPQHF
TRBJ2-2	-	TRBV6-4	14	-	TGTGCCAGCAGTGAACAGACGAACACCGGGGAGCTGTTTTTT	CASSEQTNTGELFF
TRBJ2-3	-	TRBV4-2	15	-	TGTGCCAGCAGCGGAGGCAGGGGTTCTGGGGATACGCAGTATTTT	CASSGGRGSGDTQYF
TRBJ1-2	-	TRBV6-6	15	TRBD1	TGTGCCAGCAGCCCCGGGACAGGCGCTAACTATGGCTACACCTTC	CASSPGTGANYGYTF
TRBJ1-5	-	TRBV19	17	-	TGTGCCAGTAGTATTGTTAGGGGTATGGGGAGCAATCAGCCCCAGCATTTT	CASSIVRGMGSNQPQHF
TRBJ2-1	-	TRBV7-2	16	TRBD1	TGTGCCAGCAGCGACCAGGGGGCCGCGGGGTGGAATGAGCAGTTCTTC	CASSDQGAAGWNEQFF
TRBJ2-6	-	TRBV10-2	17	-	TGCGCCAGCAGTGAGGCAGGGAGGGGGACAGGAGCCAACGTCCTGACTTTC	CASSEAGRGTGANVLTF
TRBJ1-2	-	TRBV28	14	TRBD1	TGTGCCAGCAGTTTCGGGGCAGGGGGCTATGGCTACACCTTC	CASSFGAGGYGYTF
TRBJ2-5	-	TRBV28	15	TRBD1	TGTGCCAGCAGTCCCGACAGGGGGCGTGGGGAGACCCAGTACTTC	CASSPDRGRGETQYF
TRBJ2-2	-	TRBV25-1	13	-	TGTGCCAGCAGCCGCGGGACGACCGGGGAGCTGTTTTTT	CASSRGTTGELFF
TRBJ1-4	-	TRBV5-1	16	-	TGCGCCAGCAGCTTGCCCGTCGGGACAATTGATGAAAAACTGTTTTTT	CASSLPVGTIDEKLFF
TRBJ2-5	-	TRBV28	15	TRBD1	TGTGCCAGCAGATCCCCCAGGGGGCGGCAAGAGACCCAGTACTTC	CASRSPRGRQETQYF
TRBJ2-1	-	TRBV19	18	TRBD2	TGTGCCAGTAGTATGCCCGCGCCTCTAGCGGGAGGGGGTTATGAGCAGTTCTTC	CASSMPAPLAGGGYEQFF
TRBJ2-3	few	TRBV7-2	14	-	TGTGCCAGCAGCGAGAACAGGTTCGGGGATACGCAGTATTTT	CASSENRFGDTQYF
TRBJ2-2	-	TRBV5-1	14	TRBD1	TGCGCCAGCAGGCAGGGGGCGCAGTCCGGGGAGCTGTTTTTT	CASRQGAQSGELFF
TRBJ1-1	-	TRBV19	14	-	TGTGCCAGTAGTATGTACCGGGGGAACACTGAAGCTTTCTTT	CASSMYRGNTEAFF
TRBJ1-5	-	TRBV21-1	16	-	TGTGCCAGCAGCCACCAGCGACAGGGTAGCAATCAGCCCCAGCATTTT	CASSHQRQGSNQPQHF
TRBJ2-7	-	TRBV29-1	12	-	TGCAGTGGAGGGCAGAGCTCCTACGAGCAGTACTTC	CSGGQSSYEQYF
TRBJ2-1	-	TRBV4-1	17	-	TGCGCCAGCAGCCAAGTGCGGTCGGGAGACTCCTACAATGAGCAGTTCTTC	CASSQVRSGDSYNEQFF
TRBJ1-1	-	TRBV4-3	17	TRBD1	TGCGCCAGCAGCCAAGATCTAGGGGACAGGGACCTCACTGAAGCTTTCTTT	CASSQDLGDRDLTEAFF
TRBJ1-1	once	TRBV6-5	14	-	TGTGCCAGCAGTAGGGACTTCCGTAACACTGAAGCTTTCTTT	CASSRDFRNTEAFF
TRBJ1-2	-	TRBV5-1	14	-	TGCGCCAGCAGGGGGTTGCCAGGGCCCTATGGCTACACCTTC	CASRGLPGPYGYTF
TRBJ1-1	-	TRBV7-9	13	TRBD1	TGTGCCAGCAGCAACAGGGGGAACACTGAAGCTTTCTTT	CASSNRGNTEAFF
TRBJ2-3	-	TRBV5-8	15	-	TGTGCCAGCAGCCCTTTTACTAGCAGCACAGATACGCAGTATTTT	CASSPFTSSTDTQYF
TRBJ2-7	-	TRBV6-1	12	-	TGTGCCAGCAGCCCACCTATTAACGAGCAGTACTTC	CASSPPINEQYF
TRBJ2-3	-	TRBV9	15	-	TGTGCCAGCAGCGCCAAGGACAGACCACAGGATACGCAGTATTTT	CASSAKDRPQDTQYF
TRBJ2-1	-	TRBV9	15	TRBD2	TGTGCCAGCAGCCTAGCGGGAGGAACCTACAATGAGCAGTTCTTC	CASSLAGGTYNEQFF
TRBJ2-2	-	TRBV29-1	18	TRBD2	TGCAGCGTTGGGGATCCGGGACTAGCGGATTATGCCACCGGGGAGCTGTTTTTT	CSVGDPGLADYATGELFF